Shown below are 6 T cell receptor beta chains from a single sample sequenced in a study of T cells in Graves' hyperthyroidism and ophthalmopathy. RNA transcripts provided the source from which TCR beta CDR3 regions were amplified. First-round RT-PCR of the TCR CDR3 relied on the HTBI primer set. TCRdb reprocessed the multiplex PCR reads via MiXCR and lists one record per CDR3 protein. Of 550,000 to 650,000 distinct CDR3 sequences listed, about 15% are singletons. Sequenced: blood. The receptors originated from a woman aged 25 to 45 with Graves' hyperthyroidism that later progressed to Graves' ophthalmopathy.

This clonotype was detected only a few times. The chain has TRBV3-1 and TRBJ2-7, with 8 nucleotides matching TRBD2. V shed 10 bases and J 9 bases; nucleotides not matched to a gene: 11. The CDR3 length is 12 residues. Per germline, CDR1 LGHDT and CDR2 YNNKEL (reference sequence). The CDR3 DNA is TGTGCCACCCTAGGACTAGCCGGGAGGCAGTACTTC. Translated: CATLGLAGRQYF.

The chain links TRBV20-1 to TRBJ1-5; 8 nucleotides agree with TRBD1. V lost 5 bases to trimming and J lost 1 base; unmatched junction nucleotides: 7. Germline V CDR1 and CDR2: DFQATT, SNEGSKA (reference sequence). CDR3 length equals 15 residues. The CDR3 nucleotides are TGCAGTGCTTCGACAGGGGTTGGGAGCAATCAGCCCCAGCATTTT. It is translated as CSASTGVGSNQPQHF.

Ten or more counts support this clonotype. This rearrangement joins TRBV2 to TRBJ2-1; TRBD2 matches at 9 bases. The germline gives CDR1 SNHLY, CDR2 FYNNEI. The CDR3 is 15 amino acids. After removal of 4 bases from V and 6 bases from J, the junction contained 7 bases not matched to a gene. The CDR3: CASSGASGTFNEQFF. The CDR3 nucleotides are TGTGCCAGCAGTGGAGCTAGCGGGACTTTCAATGAGCAGTTCTTC.

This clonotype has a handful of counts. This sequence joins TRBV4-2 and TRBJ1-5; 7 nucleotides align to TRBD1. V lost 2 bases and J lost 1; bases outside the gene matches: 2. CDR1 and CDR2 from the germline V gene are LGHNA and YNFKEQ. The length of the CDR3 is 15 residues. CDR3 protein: CASSQTGVSNQPQHF. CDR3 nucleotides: TGTGCCAGCAGCCAAACAGGGGTGAGCAATCAGCCCCAGCATTTT.

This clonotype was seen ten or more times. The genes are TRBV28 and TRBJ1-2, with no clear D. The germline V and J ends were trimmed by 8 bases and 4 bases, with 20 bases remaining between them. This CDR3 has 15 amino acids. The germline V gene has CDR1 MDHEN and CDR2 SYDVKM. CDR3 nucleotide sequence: TGTGCCAGCCGATTATCACACACCCCCCCCTATGGCTACACCTTC. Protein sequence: CASRLSHTPPYGYTF.

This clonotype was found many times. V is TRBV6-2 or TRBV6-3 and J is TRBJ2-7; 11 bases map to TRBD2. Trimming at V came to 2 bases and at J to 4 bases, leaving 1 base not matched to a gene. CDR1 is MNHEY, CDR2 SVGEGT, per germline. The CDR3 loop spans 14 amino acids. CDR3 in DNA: TGTGCCAGCAGTTACACTAGCGGGAGATACGAGCAGTACTTC. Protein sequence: CASSYTSGRYEQYF.